This TCR beta chain appears in the sequencing data of a study of T cell responses to AZD1222 COVID-19 vaccine. Study results and limitations: Across the whole spike, CD4 TCRs peaked at regions 160-218 and 743-854. Mostly white British, mostly female donors; authors suggested clonal diversity may be underestimated.

The CDR3 is 14 amino acids. Germline V lookup: CDR1 LNHDA, CDR2 SQIVND (reference sequence). Trimming removed 5 bases from V and 8 bases from J, with 18 bases in between. Some clones are missing from TCRdb's copy, which holds only in-frame ones; the method was immunoSEQ multiplex PCR. The top ten clones hold around 2.1% of a sample with roughly 150,000 clones, 70% to 90% of them seen once. A note on this clone: Antigen: not known.

Sequenced material: peripheral blood, taken on day 0 of AZD1222 vaccination. The sequence came from an adult in good health. The chain is built from TRBV19 and TRBJ1-2; D is ambiguous. The chain's CDR3 is CASSVGNGGYGYTF. For the CDR3, the DNA is TGTGCCAGTAGTGTAGGTAACGGCGGATACGGCTACACCTTC.